This TCR beta chain originates from a study of T cell changes during pregnancy in multiple sclerosis. The germline V gene encodes CDR1 SGHDT and CDR2 YYEEEE. The CDR3 is 14 amino acids. Trimming removed 2 bases from V and 3 bases from J, with 12 bases in between. This clone was detected once. TCRdb keeps only in-frame clones here, not all; method: immunoSEQ multiplex PCR. The table lists around 30,000 clones, about 90% of them singletons. This sequence joins TRBV5-6 and TRBJ2-7; TRBD1 is a possible D gene (6 bases). The sequence was obtained from a female donor with multiple sclerosis, enrolled in a pregnancy study. Here the sequenced sample was CD8+ T cells from peripheral blood mononuclear cells, taken in the third trimester of pregnancy. Written as DNA, the CDR3 is TGTGCCAGCAGCTTCGGACAGAGCGACTACGAGCAGTACTTC. Its translation: CASSFGQSDYEQYF. The full variable domain, rest sourced from reference TRBV5-6 and TRBJ2-7, is DAGVTQSPTHLIKTRGQQVTLRCSPKSGHDTVSWYQQALGQGPQFIFQYYEEEERQRGNFPDRFSGHQFPNYSSELNVNALLLGDSALYLCASSFGQSDYEQYFGPGTRLTVT.